Following are 25 T cell receptor beta chains from one sample sequenced in a study of identical twins. TCRdb passed the 5' RACE reads through MiXCR, listing each CDR3 protein once. The table has about 720,000 distinct CDR3 sequences, around a sixth seen once. The same sample was also used in a study of T cells expressing NK-cell markers.

The sequenced material came from PBMCs. Receptors originate from a woman between 18 and 30 years old in good health.

This clonotype was picked up a small number of times. Germline and junction disagree at one end, which may indicate a read error. The gene calls are TRBV24-1 and TRBJ1-1; TRBD1 is a possible D gene (5 bases). Germline CDR1 and CDR2: KGHDR and SFDVKD. This CDR3 contains 12 residues. The CDR3 coding sequence is TGTGCCACTTCCCGTATAACGGGACCCCTCGTCTTT. Its translation is CATSRITGPLVF.

The V gene is TRBV7-9, the J gene TRBJ2-1, with D possibly matching TRBD2 (5 bases). The CDR3 contains 14 residues. CDR1 is SEHNR, CDR2 FQNEAQ, per germline (reference sequence). Trimming cost V 7 bases and J 3 bases, with 13 bases left between them. The CDR3: CASTADSNYNEQFF. The CDR3 DNA sequence: TGTGCCAGCACCGCGGACTCAAACTACAATGAGCAGTTCTTC.

This clonotype has more than one count but fewer than ten. The V and J genes are TRBV20-1 and TRBJ2-3, with D unresolved. The V and J ends lost 6 bases and 1 base respectively, with 17 bases between them. Looked up from germline, CDR1 is DFQATT and CDR2 is SNEGSKA (reference sequence). The CDR3 runs to 15 residues. This chain's CDR3 is CSALTPATRTDTQYF. The CDR3 bases are TGCAGTGCCTTGACCCCGGCGACCCGCACAGATACGCAGTATTTT.

This clonotype has a count of ten or more. The rearrangement uses TRBV12-3 or TRBV12-4 and TRBJ1-1, with D perhaps TRBD1 (5 bases). V lost 3 bases to trimming and J lost 5 bases, with 13 bases between them. This CDR3 spans 14 amino acids. CDR3 in DNA: TGTGCCAGCAGTTTGAGGGGCGGGGGTACTGAAGCTTTCTTT. Translated: CASSLRGGGTEAFF.

This clonotype was observed a handful of times. V and J are TRBV20-1 and TRBJ1-1; D is undetermined. Germline loops: CDR1 DFQATT, CDR2 SNEGSKA (reference sequence). The CDR3 is 14 amino acids. V lost 2 bases to trimming and J lost 2 bases, with 12 bases between them. In DNA, the CDR3 is TGCAGTGCTAGACGTGGAGGAGCAAACACTGAAGCTTTCTTT. Its protein product is CSARRGGANTEAFF.

This clonotype was seen only a few times. The chain is built from TRBV20-1 and TRBJ2-3; a weak D match, TRBD2 (6 bases). CDR3 length: 14 residues. The ends were cut back, 5 bases at V and 2 bases at J, with 14 bases in the middle. Germline CDR1 reads DFQATT; CDR2 reads SNEGSKA (reference sequence). DNA for the CDR3: TGCAGTGCTGGTTTAGCGGTCCTCACAGATACGCAGTATTTT. This encodes CSAGLAVLTDTQYF.

J is TRBJ2-1 and V is TRBV5-1; D is tentatively TRBD1 or TRBD2 (6 bases each). Trimming cost V 0 bases and J 1 base, with 8 bases left between them. The V gene's germline CDR1 is SGHRS and CDR2 YFSETQ. The CDR3 length is 15 residues. For the CDR3, the DNA is TGCGCCAGCAGCTTGGGGGGGGCGTCCTACAATGAGCAGTTCTTC. The encoded protein is CASSLGGASYNEQFF. The variable domain in full, with the rest retrieved from reference TRBV5-1 and TRBJ2-1, is KAGVTQTPRYLIKTRGQQVTLSCSPISGHRSVSWYQQTPGQGLQFLFEYFSETQRNKGNFPGRFSGRQFSNSRSEMNVSTLELGDSALYLCASSLGGASYNEQFFGPGTRLTVL.

The sample holds a few counts of this clonotype. The genes are TRBV6-2 or TRBV6-3 and TRBJ2-1; 8 bases are a match to TRBD2. This CDR3 comprises 17 residues. The germline gives CDR1 MNHEY, CDR2 SVGEGT. V lost 6 bases to trimming and J lost 9 bases; unmatched junction nucleotides: 19. For the CDR3, the DNA is TGTGCCAGCAGCCATAGATGGGGCTCGGGAGGGGTTGGTGAGCAGTTCTTC. Its protein product is CASSHRWGSGGVGEQFF.

This clonotype was seen a few times. The rearrangement links TRBV5-1 to TRBJ2-3; D possibly corresponds to TRBD2 (5 bases). CDR1 is SGHRS, CDR2 YFSETQ, per germline. Trimming left V 4 bases short and J 4 bases short, with 25 bases between. This CDR3 has 18 amino acids. The CDR3 DNA reads TGCGCCAGCAGCCCCCCCCTTGGGGTAGCGTCATTATCAGATACGCAGTATTTT. Protein: CASSPPLGVASLSDTQYF. The full variable domain, completed using reference TRBV5-1 and TRBJ2-3, is KAGVTQTPRYLIKTRGQQVTLSCSPISGHRSVSWYQQTPGQGLQFLFEYFSETQRNKGNFPGRFSGRQFSNSRSEMNVSTLELGDSALYLCASSPPLGVASLSDTQYFGPGTRLTVL.

This clonotype has only a few counts. The gene calls are TRBV6-1 and TRBJ2-3; D not resolved. V was clipped by 1 base and J by 2 bases, with 10 bases between them. The CDR3 loop spans 15 amino acids. Looked up from germline, CDR1 is MNHNS and CDR2 is SASEGT. The CDR3: CASSEEVTFTDTQYF. CDR3 in DNA: TGTGCCAGCAGTGAAGAGGTAACCTTCACAGATACGCAGTATTTT.

This clonotype was detected a few times. J is TRBJ2-3 and V is TRBV9; 11 bases are a match to TRBD2. The V and J ends lost 0 bases and 4 bases, in that order; junction bases with no gene match: 10. In germline, CDR1 is SGDLS, CDR2 YYNGEE. CDR3 length: 18 residues. CDR3 residues: CASSVASSGRAGPDTQYF. CDR3 nucleotides: TGTGCCAGCAGCGTAGCGAGTAGCGGGAGGGCCGGTCCAGATACGCAGTATTTT.

This clonotype was picked up a small number of times. The chain employs TRBV20-1 and TRBJ1-2; possible D gene TRBD1, 6 bases. The V end lost 5 bases, the J end lost 3 bases, and 10 bases lay between the germline ends. The CDR3 sequence is 12 residues long. Per the germline V gene, CDR1 is DFQATT and CDR2 is SNEGSKA (reference sequence). CDR3 sequence: CSAVQGDYGYTF. CDR3 nucleotides: TGCAGTGCTGTACAGGGAGACTATGGCTACACCTTC.

The V call is TRBV7-9, the J call TRBJ2-4; D uncertain. The CDR3 has 15 amino acids. V shed 5 bases and J shed 6 bases, with 17 bases lying between them. The germline CDR1 and CDR2 sequences are SEHNR and FQNEAQ (reference sequence). Here the CDR3 reads CASSPSPADTNIQYF. In DNA form, the CDR3 reads TGTGCCAGCAGCCCCAGCCCTGCAGACACAAACATTCAGTACTTC.

Only a few counts were recorded for this clonotype. For the CDR3, the DNA is TGTGCCAGCGGGTCTCAGGACAGGCTCGGGGAAGCTTTCTTT. This encodes CASGSQDRLGEAFF. This chain links TRBV12-3 or TRBV12-4 with TRBJ1-1; 7 positions agree with TRBD1. The J segment lost 8 bases and the V segment lost 8 bases, leaving 14 bases of the junction unmatched. CDR3 length: 14 residues.

The rearrangement links TRBV5-1 to TRBJ2-1; 7 nucleotides match TRBD2. This CDR3 is built from 15 residues. J gave up 6 bases and V 5 bases, and 11 bases lay outside the gene matches. CDR1 and CDR2 (germline): SGHRS, YFSETQ. The CDR3 DNA follows: TGCGCCAGCAGAAGTGGACTAGTTTTTGGCAATGAGCAGTTCTTC. Its protein is CASRSGLVFGNEQFF.

This clonotype has just a few counts. The genes are TRBV20-1 and TRBJ2-3; TRBD1 matches at 7 bases. J lost 1 base, V lost 3 bases, and 4 bases had no gene match. CDR1 is DFQATT, CDR2 SNEGSKA, per germline (reference sequence). This CDR3 spans 14 amino acids. The CDR3 sequence is CSASTGTGTDTQYF. Here the CDR3 DNA reads TGCAGTGCTAGTACCGGGACAGGCACAGATACGCAGTATTTT.

This clonotype has a handful of counts. V is TRBV5-1 and J is TRBJ2-1, with TRBD2 matching over 7 bases. Per the germline V gene, CDR1 is SGHRS and CDR2 is YFSETQ. The CDR3 is made up of 15 amino acids. J gave up 5 bases and V 2 bases, and 7 bases lay outside the gene matches. The CDR3 DNA is TGCGCCAGCAGCTTCGGTCTAGCGGACGACAATGAGCAGTTCTTC. This sequence encodes CASSFGLADDNEQFF.

This clonotype was detected a few times. CDR3 in amino acids: CATSEGGQGLQETQYF. The CDR3 DNA follows: TGTGCCACCAGTGAGGGGGGACAGGGGCTTCAAGAGACCCAGTACTTC. This sequence joins TRBV24-1 and TRBJ2-5; 10 bases map to TRBD1. Unmatched junction bases numbered 6, after V lost 4 bases and J lost 2 bases. The length of the CDR3 is 16 residues. CDR1 KGHDR and CDR2 SFDVKD come from the germline V gene.

A few counts support this clonotype. This sequence joins TRBV10-3 and TRBJ1-1, with 8 bases matching TRBD1. Losses at the gene ends were 11 bases for V and 8 bases for J; bases not matched to a gene: 7. The CDR3 is 11 residues long. Germline V gives CDR1 ENHRY, CDR2 SYGVKD. The CDR3 sequence: CAAGQGMEAFF. The CDR3 nucleotides are TGTGCCGCCGGACAGGGTATGGAAGCTTTCTTT.

The chain is built from TRBV5-4 and TRBJ1-1; 9 bases map to TRBD1. This CDR3 spans 14 amino acids. J lost 5 bases, V lost 3 bases, and 5 bases had no gene match. The germline V gene has CDR1 SGHNT and CDR2 YYREEE (reference sequence). The CDR3 protein is CASSWGQGLTEAFF. The CDR3 DNA is TGTGCCAGCAGCTGGGGACAGGGTCTAACTGAAGCTTTCTTT.

This clonotype showed up many times. The chain links TRBV25-1 to TRBJ1-1; TRBD1 might be the D (6 bases). CDR3 length equals 15 residues. The germline V and J ends were trimmed by 5 bases and 5 bases, with 18 bases remaining between them. The germline V gene has CDR1 MGHDK and CDR2 SYGVNS. The CDR3 region is CASSKWDKWGTEAFF. The CDR3, as DNA: TGTGCCAGCAGTAAATGGGACAAATGGGGGACTGAAGCTTTCTTT.

This rearrangement joins TRBV6-5 to TRBJ2-3; D unresolved. Trimming removed 0 bases from V and 4 bases from J, with 11 bases in between. The CDR3 is 15 amino acids. Germline V lookup: CDR1 MNHEY, CDR2 SVGAGI. CDR3 amino acids: CASSYSGGRADTQYF. In DNA form, the CDR3 reads TGTGCCAGCAGTTACTCAGGCGGAAGGGCAGATACGCAGTATTTT.

This clonotype was recorded a few times. The chain employs TRBV3-1 and TRBJ2-5, with D hard to call. Germline CDR1 reads LGHDT; CDR2 reads YNNKEL (reference sequence). The CDR3 covers 14 residues. V lost 6 bases to trimming and J lost 4 bases, with 15 bases between them. This CDR3 reads CASRSHGFVETQYF. CDR3 sequence (DNA): TGTGCCAGCAGGAGTCACGGCTTCGTAGAGACCCAGTACTTC.

The table lists this clonotype with a few counts. The CDR3 here is CSAALAGEGETQYF. The CDR3 region has the DNA TGCAGTGCCGCCCTAGCTGGCGAAGGAGAGACCCAGTACTTC. The chain recombines TRBV20-1 with TRBJ2-5; TRBD2 is a possible D gene (5 bases). The CDR3 runs to 14 residues. Germline V lookup: CDR1 DFQATT, CDR2 SNEGSKA (reference sequence). Trimming removed 6 bases at V and 4 bases at J, with 18 bases between.

This clonotype was counted a few times. V is TRBV20-1 and J is TRBJ2-5; the D gene is possibly TRBD2 (6 bases). Between the trimmed V and J ends, which lost 0 bases and 5 bases, there was a span of 16 bases. There are 15 residues in the CDR3. The germline V gene encodes CDR1 DFQATT and CDR2 SNEGSKA (reference sequence). The CDR3 DNA follows: TGCAGTGCTAGAGATCTCTACGGGAGCTCGGAGACCCAGTACTTC. It is translated as CSARDLYGSSETQYF.